The following is a T cell receptor (beta chain) sequence with its context. These data originate in a study of blood T cell repertoires in COVID-19. Study at large: Sources were T cells, B-cell-depleted T cells, or PBMCs; the material itself was cDNA or gDNA.

CDR3 length: 15 residues. In germline, CDR1 is SGHTS, CDR2 YDEGEE. V lost 4 bases and J lost 2; bases outside the gene matches: 7. In the original analysis: Counts of nucleated cells, estimated from reference gene primer amplification, were obtained. TCRdb's copy holds only in-frame clones and misses some; the assay was immunoSEQ multiplex PCR. Clonal size and the V and J genes are those of that table, whereas D and trimming came from the DNA. The sample has under 120,000 clones, approximately 70% seen once. The V call is TRBV5-8, the J call TRBJ2-7; TRBD2 matches 9 bases. The sample was peripheral blood. The sequence derives from a man older than 75 with acute or convalescent COVID-19. CDR3: CASSPSGMRTYEQYF. The CDR3 DNA is TGTGCCAGCAGCCCTAGCGGGATGAGAACCTACGAGCAGTACTTC.